Presented here are 8 T cell receptor beta chains from one specimen sequenced in a study of T cells in narcolepsy. Profiling relied on immunoSEQ multiplex PCR, and the TCRdb table lists in-frame clones only, not all of them. The table lists roughly 10,000 clones, 70% of them singletons. The sample consisted of CD45RA- memory CD8+ T cells from PBMCs. Receptors originate from a human donor with narcolepsy.

The V call is TRBV9, the J call TRBJ1-3, with D maybe TRBD1 (5 bases). The CDR3 spans 16 residues. CDR1 is SGDLS and CDR2 is YYNGEE in the germline V gene. V lost 4 bases and J 7 bases, leaving 21 bases between the germline ends. CDR3 sequence reads: CASSPDFPGGRNTIYF. The CDR3 DNA is TGTGCCAGCAGCCCAGACTTCCCTGGGGGGAGGAACACCATATATTTT. Full variable domain (rest looked up from reference TRBV9 and TRBJ1-3): DSGVTQTPKHLITATGQRVTLRCSPRSGDLSVYWYQQSLDQGLQFLIQYYNGEERAKGNILERFSAQQFPDLHSELNLSSLELGDSALYFCASSPDFPGGRNTIYFGEGSWLTVV.

The rearrangement uses TRBV6-5 and TRBJ2-7; 8 positions match TRBD1. Trimming removed 6 bases from V and 2 bases from J; junction bases left unmatched: 6. This CDR3 comprises 14 residues. CDR1 and CDR2 from the germline V gene are MNHEY and SVGAGI. Here the CDR3 DNA reads TGTGCCAGCAGCCCCCGGGACAGGCCCTACGAGCAGTACTTC. This codes for CASSPRDRPYEQYF.

The V and J genes are TRBV6-6 and TRBJ1-4; 7 nucleotides align to TRBD1. The ends lost 7 bases at V and 7 bases at J; junction bases unmatched: 15. The V gene's germline CDR1 is MNHNY and CDR2 SVGAGI (reference sequence). The CDR3 loop spans 16 amino acids. This chain's CDR3 is CASTNPNDREGEKLFF. The DNA for the CDR3 is TGTGCCAGCACCAACCCGAACGACAGGGAGGGTGAAAAACTGTTTTTT.

This clone was counted between two and nine times. The genes are TRBV11-2 and TRBJ2-7; weak D call: TRBD2 (6 bases). The CDR3 covers 14 residues. The germline V and J ends were trimmed by 1 base and 2 bases, with 9 bases remaining between them. The V gene's germline CDR1 is SGHAT and CDR2 FQNNGV. The chain's CDR3 is CASSLAGVPYEQYF. In nucleotides, the CDR3 is TGTGCCAGCAGCTTAGCGGGAGTCCCCTACGAGCAGTACTTC.

The chain is built from TRBV6-9 and TRBJ2-7; 7 nucleotides line up with TRBD2. CDR1 and CDR2 (germline): MNHGY, SVAAGI. CDR3 length equals 13 residues. Trimming at V came to 5 bases and at J to 10 bases, leaving 11 bases not matched to a gene. DNA of the CDR3: TGTGCCAGCAGTCCCCTACCTTGGGGGGGACAGTACTTC. It codes for CASSPLPWGGQYF.

The chain links TRBV4-1 to TRBJ1-1; TRBD1 is a possible D gene (6 bases). Germline V lookup: CDR1 MGHRA, CDR2 YSYEKL. V was cut by 0 bases and J by 5 bases, with 10 bases left in between. This CDR3 is built from 14 residues. The CDR3 nucleotides are TGCGCCAGCAGCCAAGAGGAAGGGGGAACTGAAGCTTTCTTT. Residues: CASSQEEGGTEAFF.

This clone was detected a few times. This likely traces to a read error, being one base from a far larger clone. This specimen includes other DNA sequences encoding the same CDR3. The chain couples TRBV5-4 to TRBJ1-6, with D unresolved. The CDR3 extends over 16 amino acids. V shed 4 bases and J shed 9 bases, with 20 bases lying between them. Germline CDR1 is SGHNT and CDR2 is YYREEE (reference sequence). Written as DNA, the CDR3 is TGTGCCAGCAGCCAAACGACAAGGGATCCGCCTTCACCCCTCCACTTT. Protein sequence: CASSQTTRDPPSPLHF.

This sequence joins TRBV11-3 and TRBJ2-2; TRBD2 agrees at 10 bases. Germline V gene data show CDR1 as SGHNT and CDR2 as YENEEA. Trimming removed 5 bases from V and 3 bases from J; junction bases left unmatched: 12. CDR3 size: 18 residues. The CDR3 here is CASSPTAGGRSDTGELFF. The CDR3 region has the DNA TGTGCCAGCAGCCCCACAGCGGGGGGGCGGTCGGACACCGGGGAGCTGTTTTTT. The variable domain in full, completed from reference TRBV11-3 and TRBJ2-2, reads EAGVVQSPRYKIIEKKQPVAFWCNPISGHNTLYWYLQNLGQGPELLIRYENEEAVDDSQLPKDRFSAERLKGVDSTLKIQPAELGDSAVYLCASSPTAGGRSDTGELFFGEGSRLTVL.